One sample yielded the 30 T cell receptor beta chains listed below, sequenced in a study of T-cell memory formation after mild COVID-19. TCRdb passed the 5' RACE reads through MiXCR, listing each CDR3 protein once. The table records around 370,000 distinct CDR3 sequences, about 21% of them present only once. The sample taken for sequencing was PBMCs or a T cell subset sorted from them (not recorded which). These receptor sequences come from an adult woman who had mild COVID-19 (a few samples of this study predate the infection). Cell type and time point are not known.

V usage is TRBV12-3 or TRBV12-4 and J usage is TRBJ2-3, with 8 bases aligning to TRBD2. V lost 2 bases, J lost 14 bases, and 18 bases stayed unmatched. CDR3 length: 16 residues. CDR3 loop: CASSLSGGLYFPSVYF. The DNA of the CDR3 is TGTGCCAGCAGTTTATCGGGGGGGCTTTACTTTCCAAGCGTGTATTTT.

The chain couples TRBV29-1 to TRBJ2-1, with 10 bases matching TRBD2. The CDR3 length is 15 residues. The V gene end was trimmed by 5 bases and the J gene end by 4 bases; junction bases not matched to a gene: 8. Per the germline V gene, CDR1 is SQVTM and CDR2 is ANQGSEA. The CDR3 region is CSVPLAGVRYNEQFF. Here the CDR3 DNA reads TGCAGCGTTCCCCTAGCGGGAGTGAGGTACAATGAGCAGTTCTTC.

The chain is built from TRBV7-8 and TRBJ2-3; D unresolved. Germline V gene sequence: CDR1 SGHVS, CDR2 FQNEAQ. The CDR3 loop spans 15 amino acids. Between the trimmed V and J ends, which lost 5 bases and 0 bases, there was a span of 12 bases. The CDR3 sequence: CASSKMGRSTDTQYF. CDR3 nucleotide sequence: TGTGCCAGCAGCAAAATGGGCAGAAGCACAGATACGCAGTATTTT. Combining the CDR3 with reference TRBV7-8 and TRBJ2-3 gives the whole variable domain GAGVSQSPRYKVAKRGQDVALRCDPISGHVSLFWYQQALGQGPEFLTYFQNEAQLDKSGLPSDRFFAERPEGSVSTLKIQRTQQEDSAVYLCASSKMGRSTDTQYFGPGTRLTVL.

This chain joins TRBV11-2 and TRBJ1-1; D unresolved. This CDR3 contains 15 residues. V was pared by 1 base and J by 1 base, with 10 bases between. Germline V lookup: CDR1 SGHAT, CDR2 FQNNGV. The CDR3 loop reads CASSLAGSQNTEAFF. CDR3 DNA sequence: TGTGCCAGCAGCTTAGCGGGCAGTCAGAACACTGAAGCTTTCTTT.

This clonotype was counted only a few times. The chain employs TRBV5-1 and TRBJ2-1; 12 nucleotides match TRBD2. In germline, CDR1 is SGHRS, CDR2 YFSETQ. V was clipped by 2 bases and J by 6 bases; unmatched bases: 6. The CDR3 contains 16 residues. CDR3 loop: CASSLGTSGRFNEQFF. CDR3 coding DNA: TGCGCCAGCAGCTTAGGGACTAGCGGGCGATTCAATGAGCAGTTCTTC.

The CDR3 loop is CASSVTPSGGTQTQYF. The CDR3 DNA reads TGTGCCAGCAGCGTAACCCCTAGCGGGGGGACACAGACCCAGTACTTC. V is TRBV9 and J is TRBJ2-5; 11 nucleotides align to TRBD2. The J segment lost 6 bases and the V segment lost 1 base, leaving 8 bases of the junction unmatched. CDR3 length: 16 residues. CDR1 SGDLS and CDR2 YYNGEE come from the germline V gene.

As concerns this clonotype: At one end, the junction sequence differs from germline, possibly due to a read error. The V gene is TRBV6-6, the J gene TRBJ2-7, with a weak D call TRBD2 (6 bases). The CDR3 loop spans 14 amino acids. Germline values: CDR1 MNHNY, CDR2 SVGAGI (reference sequence). CDR3 DNA sequence: TGTGCCAGCAGTTACTTGGACTATTCCTTCGAGCAGTACTTC. Protein: CASSYLDYSFEQYF.

The chain has TRBV6-5 and TRBJ2-7, with D perhaps TRBD1 or TRBD2 (5 bases each). Deletions cut 5 bases from V and 6 bases from J, with 17 bases between. The CDR3 spans 14 residues. Germline V gene lookup returns CDR1 MNHEY and CDR2 SVGAGI. CDR3 nucleotides: TGTGCCAGCAGTGCCGTTCAGGGAGCTCGCGAGCAGTACTTC. Protein product: CASSAVQGAREQYF.

The genes are TRBV15 and TRBJ2-2; the D is unclear. CDR3 size: 13 residues. Trimming stripped 5 bases from V and 5 bases from J, with 9 bases between. Germline assignment: CDR1 LNHNV and CDR2 YYDKDF (reference sequence). This CDR3 is CATSSRRTGELFF. CDR3 DNA: TGTGCCACCAGCTCACGTCGGACCGGGGAGCTGTTTTTT.

This clonotype was recorded many times. The rearrangement links TRBV6-5 to TRBJ1-5; D is unclear. The CDR3 contains 13 residues. CDR1 and CDR2 (germline): MNHEY, SVGAGI. V was pared by 5 bases and J by 4 bases, with 9 bases between. The CDR3 loop is CASSTQQNQPQHF. For the CDR3, the DNA is TGTGCCAGCAGTACCCAGCAAAATCAGCCCCAGCATTTT.

The rearrangement links TRBV5-1 to TRBJ1-4, with unresolved D. The CDR3 runs 13 residues. The V and J ends lost 8 bases and 6 bases respectively, with 14 bases between them. Germline V gene sequence: CDR1 SGHRS, CDR2 YFSETQ. CDR3 DNA sequence: TGCGCCAGGCGAGGGAAAACGGATGAAAAACTGTTTTTT. Translating it yields CARRGKTDEKLFF.

The CDR3 protein is CASSIGPAGVATNEKLFF. The CDR3 DNA is TGTGCCAGCAGCATCGGCCCGGCGGGGGTTGCAACTAATGAAAAACTGTTTTTT. V gene TRBV12-3 or TRBV12-4 combines with J gene TRBJ1-4; D is possibly TRBD1 (5 bases). The CDR3 covers 18 residues. Trimming left V 6 bases short and J 0 bases short, with 20 bases between.

J is TRBJ2-1 and V is TRBV29-1, with 8 bases matching TRBD2. Germline values: CDR1 SQVTM, CDR2 ANQGSEA. This CDR3 region has 11 residues. Germline trimming cut 1 base from V and 10 bases from J; bases unmatched to any gene: 0. The CDR3 here is CSVEGTSEQFF. As DNA, the CDR3 is TGCAGCGTTGAAGGGACTAGCGAGCAGTTCTTC.

This clonotype was observed a few times. The CDR3 bases are TGTGCCAGCAGTGCTGGGACTAGCGGGCACGTCGATGCCTACGAGCAGTACTTC. This translates into CASSAGTSGHVDAYEQYF. The rearrangement joins TRBV6-1 to TRBJ2-7, with TRBD2 matching 12 bases. The CDR3 runs to 18 residues. Germline-derived CDR1 and CDR2 are MNHNS and SASEGT. V gave up 4 bases and J gave up 2 bases; unmatched junction bases: 12.

This clonotype was seen a handful of times. The chain links TRBV12-3 or TRBV12-4 to TRBJ2-5; D unclear. The CDR3 is made up of 14 amino acids. Trimming stripped 9 bases from V and 4 bases from J, with 18 bases between. The CDR3 nucleotides are TGTGCCAGTACAGATGGACGCGGTGTAGAGACCCAGTACTTC. This codes for CASTDGRGVETQYF.

There are a few counts of this clonotype. The junction and the germline gene differ at one end; a read error may be behind it. V usage is TRBV11-2 and J usage is TRBJ2-1, with D tentatively TRBD1 (6 bases). The CDR3 consists of 13 residues. Germline V gene data show CDR1 as SGHAT and CDR2 as FQNNGV. The chain's CDR3 is CASSLGGGGWEIF. The DNA of the CDR3 is TGTGCCAGCAGCTTAGGAGGGGGTGGTTGGGAGATCTTC.

The sample holds a few counts of this clonotype. The V call is TRBV24-1, the J call TRBJ2-3; a weak D match, TRBD1 (5 bases). V lost 7 bases and J 4 bases, leaving 17 bases between the germline ends. Germline V lookup: CDR1 KGHDR, CDR2 SFDVKD. The CDR3 totals 15 residues. CDR3 nucleotide sequence: TGTGCCACCAGCCCAACCACAGGCCAGGCAGATACGCAGTATTTT. This encodes CATSPTTGQADTQYF.

The J gene is TRBJ2-3, the V gene TRBV2; the match to TRBD2 covers 13 bases. CDR3 length: 18 amino acids. CDR1 and CDR2 (germline): SNHLY, FYNNEI. Losses at the gene ends were 6 bases for V and 1 base for J; bases not matched to a gene: 10. CDR3 nucleotides: TGTGCCAGCAGGGTAACTAGCGGGAGGGCAGGTCGCACAGATACGCAGTATTTT. Translated: CASRVTSGRAGRTDTQYF.

The sample holds a few counts of this clonotype. The chain combines TRBV29-1 with TRBJ1-1, with a tentative D call TRBD1 (6 bases). The CDR3 covers 14 residues. Looked up from germline, CDR1 is SQVTM and CDR2 is ANQGSEA. The V and J ends lost 6 bases and 2 bases respectively, with 16 bases between them. The CDR3 loop is CSVGTGNLNTEAFF. CDR3 nucleotides: TGCAGCGTCGGCACAGGGAACTTAAACACTGAAGCTTTCTTT.

The chain is built from TRBV7-2 and TRBJ2-1; TRBD2 matches 9 bases. Germline lookup yields CDR1 SGHTA and CDR2 FQGNSA. The CDR3 has 14 amino acids. The trim removed 7 bases at V and 3 bases at J, leaving 4 bases unmatched. CDR3 sequence (DNA): TGTGCCAGCAAGATTAGCGGGGGCTACAATGAGCAGTTCTTC. This sequence encodes CASKISGGYNEQFF.

Only a few counts were recorded for this clonotype. The rearrangement links TRBV7-6 to TRBJ1-5; no reliable D call. The CDR3 covers 12 residues. Trimming shortened V by 3 bases and J by 7 bases, and 7 bases separated the two germline ends. Germline assignment: CDR1 SGHVS and CDR2 FNYEAQ. For the CDR3, the DNA is TGTGCCAGCAGCTTCCCCGGACAGCCCCAGCATTTT. This translates into CASSFPGQPQHF.

The chain links TRBV6-6 to TRBJ2-3; 11 bases are shared with TRBD2. The CDR3 loop spans 20 amino acids. After removal of 2 bases from V and 0 bases from J, the junction contained 13 bases not matched to a gene. Germline CDR1 is MNHNY and CDR2 is SVGAGI (reference sequence). CDR3: CASSYRRVGTSGGSTDTQYF. The CDR3 DNA reads as TGTGCCAGCAGTTACCGGAGGGTTGGGACTAGCGGAGGGAGCACAGATACGCAGTATTTT.

This clonotype was seen only a few times. The chain links TRBV11-2 to TRBJ2-1; 9 bases agree with TRBD1. The CDR3 loop spans 15 amino acids. CDR1 and CDR2 (germline): SGHAT, FQNNGV. J was trimmed by 8 bases and V by 5 bases; bases with no gene match: 10. CDR3 sequence (DNA): TGTGCCAGCAGCCAATCCGGGACAGGGATGGATGAGCAGTTCTTC. Translating it yields CASSQSGTGMDEQFF.

The genes are TRBV5-6 and TRBJ1-2; possibly TRBD1 for D (6 bases). This CDR3 spans 13 amino acids. Germline CDR1 is SGHDT and CDR2 is YYEEEE. The V gene lost 5 bases and the J gene lost 8 bases, with 16 bases spanning the gap. CDR3 in DNA: TGTGCCAGCAGACTGAGGGGGGCTGAGGGCTACACCTTC. Amino acid sequence: CASRLRGAEGYTF.

Only a few counts were recorded for this clonotype. The chain uses TRBV29-1 and TRBJ2-7; 7 positions match TRBD2. CDR3 length equals 15 residues. CDR1 is SQVTM and CDR2 is ANQGSEA in the germline V gene. V lost 3 bases to trimming and J lost 2 bases; unmatched junction nucleotides: 10. CDR3 amino acids: CSVEVGERGTYEQYF. CDR3 in DNA: TGCAGCGTTGAGGTGGGGGAGCGGGGAACCTACGAGCAGTACTTC.

This clonotype has more than one count but fewer than ten. This rearrangement joins TRBV5-1 to TRBJ1-2; possible D gene TRBD1, 6 bases. The ends were cut back, 4 bases at V and 3 bases at J, with 10 bases in the middle. The CDR3 loop spans 13 amino acids. In germline, CDR1 is SGHRS, CDR2 YFSETQ. The CDR3 DNA sequence: TGCGCCAGCAGCGAGAGGGGGGACTATGGCTACACCTTC. Protein product: CASSERGDYGYTF.

This clonotype has more than one count but fewer than ten. This chain joins TRBV9 and TRBJ2-3; TRBD1 matches 8 bases. V gave up 0 bases and J gave up 0 bases; unmatched junction bases: 6. The CDR3 consists of 17 residues. Germline V gene lookup returns CDR1 SGDLS and CDR2 YYNGEE. CDR3 nucleotide sequence: TGTGCCAGCAGCGTAGATGGGACAGGCTCTAGCACAGATACGCAGTATTTT. Its translation is CASSVDGTGSSTDTQYF.

This clonotype was recorded a few times. The chain carries TRBV20-1 and TRBJ1-1, with D possibly TRBD1 on 5 matching bases. This CDR3 region has 12 residues. The V end was cut by 7 bases, the J end by 2 bases, with 11 bases between. Per germline, CDR1 DFQATT and CDR2 SNEGSKA (reference sequence). CDR3 loop: CSDQTENTEAFF. The CDR3 nucleotides are TGCAGTGATCAGACAGAAAACACTGAAGCTTTCTTT.

This sequence joins TRBV29-1 and TRBJ2-3; 9 bases map to TRBD2. V shed 5 bases and J 3 bases; nucleotides not matched to a gene: 3. This CDR3 region has 13 residues. Germline V gene lookup returns CDR1 SQVTM and CDR2 ANQGSEA. The CDR3 nucleotides are TGCAGCGTTAGCGGGGGGAGGACAGATACGCAGTATTTT. Its protein is CSVSGGRTDTQYF.

This chain uses TRBV6-2 or TRBV6-3 with TRBJ2-1, with 7 bases that match TRBD2. In germline, CDR1 is MNHEY, CDR2 SVGEGT. The CDR3 has 15 amino acids. V shed 2 bases, J shed 6 bases, and the junction held 7 bases outside the gene matches. The CDR3 loop reads CASSYGSSGFNEQFF. The CDR3 DNA reads TGTGCCAGCAGTTACGGCTCTAGCGGCTTCAATGAGCAGTTCTTC.